A selection of T cell receptor beta chains follows, all from one sample in a study of response to subunit inactivated influenza vaccine. TCRdb itself ran the RT-PCR reads through MiXCR, one entry per CDR3 protein. The sample lists hundreds of thousands of distinct CDR3 sequences; about 11% were seen once. The sample here was PBMCs from blood, taken on the day of vaccination. Every receptor here comes from a man in his fifties or sixties who received an inactivated influenza vaccine. Both conserved end residues are part of each CDR3. The D gene is left open where the match is weak. Not every row has a clone size; where given, it reads once, few, many or a size class.

>TRBJ2-7|few|.|TRBV5-1
CASSLEGGGSSYEQYF
TGCGCCAGCAGCTTGGAAGGTGGGGGGAGCTCCTACGAGCAGTACTTC
>TRBJ1-6|few|.|TRBV7-9
CASSHRRGGSPLHF
TGTGCCAGCAGCCACAGAAGGGGCGGGTCACCCCTCCACTTT
>TRBJ2-3|.|TRBD2|TRBV7-9
CATPLAGDLTDTQYF
TGTGCCACCCCACTAGCGGGGGACCTCACAGATACGCAGTATTTT
>TRBJ2-2|many|TRBD2|TRBV2
CASSRSGANTGELFF
TGTGCCAGCAGTCGTAGCGGGGCGAACACCGGGGAGCTGTTTTTT
>TRBJ2-7|few|.|TRBV7-2
CASSSGSSTYEQYF
TGTGCCAGCAGCTCAGGGTCCTCCACCTACGAGCAGTACTTC
>TRBJ2-7|few|.|TRBV12-3/TRBV12-4
CASSLEEAAIYEQYF
TGTGCCAGCAGTTTAGAGGAGGCAGCTATCTACGAGCAGTACTTC
>TRBJ2-5|few|.|TRBV29-1
CSGKTQQETQYF
TGCAGCGGGAAGACCCAGCAAGAGACCCAGTACTTC
>TRBJ2-1|many|.|TRBV12-3/TRBV12-4
CASSLGGGGIRVSEQFF
TGTGCCAGCAGTTTAGGAGGGGGCGGGATCAGGGTTAGTGAGCAGTTCTTC
>TRBJ2-1|few|TRBD2|TRBV20-1
CSAPTSAF
TGCAGTGCTCCGACTAGCGCCTTC
>TRBJ2-7|many|.|TRBV12-3/TRBV12-4
CASSPFPMTDRLLIEQYF
TGTGCCAGCAGTCCATTTCCGATGACAGACAGGCTACTAATCGAGCAGTACTTC
>TRBJ2-3|few|TRBD1|TRBV5-1
CASSGRDRFDTQYF
TGCGCCAGCAGCGGCCGGGACAGATTTGATACGCAGTATTTT
>TRBJ1-1|.|.|TRBV7-6
CASSLERAEDYFPLNTEAFF
TGTGCCAGCAGCTTAGAACGGGCGGAGGACTACTTTCCCTTGAACACTGAAGCTTTCTTT
>TRBJ1-1|few|.|TRBV28
CASSPPTRGTEAFF
TGTGCCAGCAGTCCTCCTACTCGGGGCACTGAAGCTTTCTTT
>TRBJ1-2|.|TRBD1|TRBV12-3/TRBV12-4
CASSPRPTGPNYGYTF
TGTGCCAGCAGCCCGCGACCGACAGGGCCTAACTATGGCTACACCTTC
>TRBJ2-5|.|.|TRBV6-2/TRBV6-3
CASRPGRWYQETQYF
TGTGCCAGCAGACCGGGACGGTGGTACCAAGAGACCCAGTACTTC
>TRBJ2-5|.|TRBD2|TRBV4-2
CASSQTSGSGGETQYF
TGTGCCAGCAGCCAGACTAGCGGGAGCGGTGGGGAGACCCAGTACTTC
>TRBJ2-3|many|TRBD2|TRBV29-1
CSVEPRTSGSTDTQYF
TGCAGCGTTGAACCGAGGACTAGCGGGAGCACAGATACGCAGTATTTT
>TRBJ2-1|few|.|TRBV3-1
CASSQEYAPNEQFF
TGTGCCAGCAGCCAAGAATACGCGCCCAATGAGCAGTTCTTC
>TRBJ2-1|few|.|TRBV12-3/TRBV12-4
CASSFKGGSIPNEQFF
TGTGCCAGCAGTTTTAAGGGAGGTAGCATCCCCAATGAGCAGTTCTTC
>TRBJ1-2|few|.|TRBV7-9
CASSLGGTNGYTF
TGTGCCAGCAGCTTGGGGGGGACCAATGGCTACACCTTC
>TRBJ1-6|.|TRBD1|TRBV5-1
CASSWWTTGGGNSPLHF
TGCGCCAGCAGCTGGTGGACCACAGGGGGTGGTAATTCACCCCTCCACTTT
>TRBJ2-5|many|.|TRBV7-8
CASSLSPGQETQYF
TGTGCCAGCAGCTTAAGCCCAGGACAAGAGACCCAGTACTTC
>TRBJ2-7|many|TRBD2|TRBV6-2/TRBV6-3
CASNQRGLAGDEQYF
TGTGCCAGCAACCAACGGGGTCTAGCGGGAGACGAGCAGTACTTC
>TRBJ2-7|many|.|TRBV29-1
CSVDWLGEQYF
TGCAGCGTCGACTGGCTAGGCGAGCAGTACTTC
>TRBJ1-4|many|.|TRBV28
CASIPRRGKVITNEKLFF
TGTGCCAGCATCCCGAGGAGGGGAAAGGTGATCACTAATGAAAAACTGTTTTTT
>TRBJ2-1|.|TRBD1|TRBV27
CASSLRHRGEQFF
TGTGCCAGCAGTTTACGTCACAGGGGTGAGCAGTTCTTC
>TRBJ2-2|.|.|TRBV6-2/TRBV6-3
CAIARQSYTGELFF
TGTGCCATCGCCAGACAGTCATACACCGGGGAGCTGTTTTTT
>TRBJ2-7|few|.|TRBV29-1
CSVALALSYEQYF
TGCAGCGTGGCCTTGGCCCTCTCCTACGAGCAGTACTTC
>TRBJ2-7|few|TRBD1|TRBV28
CASSLYIGDSSYEQYF
TGTGCCAGCAGTTTATATATCGGGGACAGTAGTTACGAGCAGTACTTC
>TRBJ2-1|many|.|TRBV4-3
CASSQDLSDSSYNEQFF
TGCGCCAGCAGCCAAGATCTGAGCGACAGCTCCTACAATGAGCAGTTCTTC
>TRBJ2-2|.|.|TRBV6-5
CASSYFRTGELFF
TGTGCCAGCAGTTACTTCCGCACCGGGGAGCTGTTTTTT
>TRBJ2-1|many|.|TRBV25-1
CASSGKVGNEQFF
TGTGCCAGCAGTGGGAAAGTAGGCAATGAGCAGTTCTTC
>TRBJ2-2|.|.|TRBV12-3/TRBV12-4
CASSLGSSYTGELFF
TGTGCCAGCAGTTTAGGGTCTTCCTACACCGGGGAGCTGTTTTTT
>TRBJ2-2|.|TRBD2|TRBV7-8
CASSSTLKPGLAGELFF
TGTGCCAGCAGCTCCACCCTGAAACCAGGACTAGCCGGGGAGCTGTTTTTT
>TRBJ2-1|.|.|TRBV7-2
CASSLAAAYNEQFF
TGTGCCAGCAGCTTAGCGGCGGCCTACAATGAGCAGTTCTTC
>TRBJ1-2|once|.|TRBV29-1
CSVDKGYGYTF
TGCAGCGTTGACAAAGGCTATGGCTACACCTTC
>TRBJ2-1|.|.|TRBV12-3/TRBV12-4
CASSGSKQFF
TGTGCCAGTTCAGGGTCCAAGCAGTTCTTC
>TRBJ2-6|few|TRBD2|TRBV12-3/TRBV12-4
CASSLLAGSSGANVLTF
TGTGCCAGCAGCTTACTAGCGGGGAGCTCTGGGGCCAACGTCCTGACTTTC
>TRBJ2-7|many|TRBD2|TRBV4-1
CASSQYTSGGSYEQYF
TGCGCCAGCAGCCAATATACTAGCGGGGGATCCTACGAGCAGTACTTC
>TRBJ2-7|.|.|TRBV10-3
CAITSGLNEQYF
TGTGCCATCACCTCGGGACTCAACGAGCAGTACTTC
>TRBJ1-6|.|.|TRBV6-1
CASTPGLNNSPLHF
TGTGCCAGCACCCCAGGGCTTAATAATTCACCCCTCCACTTT
>TRBJ1-1|.|.|TRBV20-1
CSARGSAANTEAFF
TGCAGTGCTAGAGGGAGTGCGGCGAACACTGAAGCTTTCTTT
>TRBJ2-3|few|.|TRBV30
CAWSPDWHRPTDTQYF
TGTGCCTGGAGCCCCGACTGGCATAGACCCACAGATACGCAGTATTTT
>TRBJ2-1|.|TRBD1|TRBV9
CASSVVTGGGYNEQFF
TGTGCCAGCAGCGTAGTGACAGGGGGTGGTTACAATGAGCAGTTCTTC
>TRBJ1-4|.|TRBD1|TRBV5-1
CASSWDRTTNEKLFF
TGCGCCAGCAGCTGGGACAGGACAACTAATGAAAAACTGTTTTTT
>TRBJ2-7|few|TRBD1|TRBV28
CASRTDRGLYEQYF
TGTGCCAGCAGAACCGACAGGGGGCTCTACGAGCAGTACTTC
>TRBJ2-7|many|.|TRBV12-3/TRBV12-4
CASGTSSYEQYF
TGTGCCAGCGGCACTAGTTCCTACGAGCAGTACTTC
>TRBJ2-7|.|TRBD1|TRBV27
CASSHSGTGNGEQYF
TGTGCCAGCAGTCACTCCGGGACAGGGAACGGCGAGCAGTACTTC
>TRBJ1-1|.|TRBD1|TRBV28
CASSQDRGWKGTEAFF
TGTGCCAGCAGCCAAGACAGGGGCTGGAAGGGCACTGAAGCTTTCTTT